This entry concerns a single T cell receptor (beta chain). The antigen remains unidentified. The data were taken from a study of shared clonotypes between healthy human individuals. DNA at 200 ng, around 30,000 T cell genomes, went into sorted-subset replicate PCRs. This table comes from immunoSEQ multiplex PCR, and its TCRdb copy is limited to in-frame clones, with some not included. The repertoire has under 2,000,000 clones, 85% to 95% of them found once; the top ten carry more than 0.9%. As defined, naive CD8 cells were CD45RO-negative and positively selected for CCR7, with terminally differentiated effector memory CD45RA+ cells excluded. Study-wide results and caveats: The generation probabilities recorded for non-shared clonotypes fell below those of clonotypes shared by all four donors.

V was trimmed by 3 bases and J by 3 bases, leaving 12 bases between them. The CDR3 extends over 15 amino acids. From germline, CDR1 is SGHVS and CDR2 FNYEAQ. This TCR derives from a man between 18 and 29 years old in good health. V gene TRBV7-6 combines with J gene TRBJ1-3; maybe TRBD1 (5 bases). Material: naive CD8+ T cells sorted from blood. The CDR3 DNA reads TGTGCCAGCAGCTTCTGGGACGGAGATGGAAACACCATATATTTT. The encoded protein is CASSFWDGDGNTIYF. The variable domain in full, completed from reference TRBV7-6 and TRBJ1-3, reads GAGVSQSPRYKVTKRGQDVALRCDPISGHVSLYWYRQALGQGPEFLTYFNYEAQQDKSGLPNDRFSAERPEGSISTLTIQRTEQRDSAMYRCASSFWDGDGNTIYFGEGSWLTVV.